This is a list of T cell receptor beta chains from one sample in a study of blood T cell repertoires in COVID-19. Data came from immunoSEQ multiplex PCR; TCRdb stores just in-frame clones and leaves some out. The sample yields almost 500,000 clones, less than 90% seen once. Material for sequencing was PBMCs or T cells enriched from blood (not recorded which). The origin of the receptors is a woman aged 60-70 years who had recovered from COVID-19. CDR3s include the opening cysteine and the closing phenylalanine or tryptophan. A D gene is named only where the DNA matches it firmly. Part of the rows lack a size; the others show once, few, many or a class for expanded clones.

clone_size,v_call,j_call,d_call,cdr3_aa,cdr3_nt
.,TRBV3-1/TRBV3-2,TRBJ2-1,TRBD2,CASSQEQGGSYNEQFF,TGTGCCAGCAGCCAAGAGCAGGGAGGGTCCTACAATGAGCAGTTCTTC
.,TRBV25-1,TRBJ1-2,.,CASSAPTGYDGYTF,TGTGCCAGCAGTGCTCCTACGGGGTACGATGGCTACACCTTC
.,TRBV10-3,TRBJ1-6,.,CAIRQQGNRSPLHF,TGTGCCATCAGGCAACAGGGTAACCGTTCACCCCTCCACTTT
.,TRBV6-6,TRBJ1-1,.,CASSYPNTEAFF,TGTGCCAGCAGTTACCCAAACACTGAAGCTTTCTTT
.,TRBV5-1,TRBJ2-3,.,CASSLVRRDTQYF,TGCGCCAGCAGCTTGGTCCGGAGAGATACGCAGTATTTT
.,TRBV19,TRBJ1-1,TRBD1,CATATGGGTEAFF,TGTGCCACCGCGACAGGGGGCGGCACTGAAGCTTTCTTT
.,TRBV19,TRBJ2-1,TRBD2,CASNTGLAYLNEQFF,TGTGCCAGTAACACCGGACTAGCGTACCTCAATGAGCAGTTCTTC
.,TRBV18,TRBJ2-5,TRBD1,CASSSTGEQTQYF,TGTGCCAGCTCTTCCACAGGGGAACAGACCCAGTACTTC
.,TRBV19,TRBJ2-6,TRBD1,CASLRTGFPSGANVLTF,TGTGCCAGTCTCAGGACAGGCTTTCCCTCTGGGGCCAACGTCCTGACTTTC
.,TRBV27,TRBJ1-4,.,CASRQATNEKLFF,TGTGCCAGTCGACAGGCAACTAATGAAAAACTGTTTTTT
once,TRBV19,TRBJ1-2,.,CASSMGAGYNSGYGYTF,TGTGCCAGTAGTATGGGGGCAGGGTATAATTCGGGATATGGCTACACCTTC
.,TRBV10-3,TRBJ1-1,.,CAIGTQNTEAFF,TGTGCCATCGGGACACAGAACACTGAAGCTTTCTTT
.,TRBV7-2,TRBJ1-5,.,CASSSPGQGNQPQHF,TGTGCCAGCAGCTCGCCGGGACAAGGCAATCAGCCCCAGCATTTT
.,TRBV9,TRBJ1-2,.,CASSLGGIGQTNYGYTF,TGTGCCAGCAGCCTGGGGGGGATAGGACAGACTAACTATGGCTACACCTTC
.,TRBV7-2,TRBJ2-3,.,CASSLGFRNTDTQYF,TGTGCCAGCAGCTTAGGGTTCAGGAACACAGATACGCAGTATTTT
.,TRBV18,TRBJ2-1,TRBD2,CASSPPLAGGSRRSYNEQFF,TGTGCCAGCTCACCCCCGCTAGCGGGGGGCTCCCGACGCTCCTACAATGAGCAGTTCTTC
.,TRBV4-1,TRBJ2-7,.,CASSQENRVATYEQYF,TGCGCCAGCAGCCAAGAAAACAGGGTTGCGACCTACGAGCAGTACTTC
.,TRBV7-2,TRBJ2-5,TRBD1,CASSPGQGAETQYF,TGTGCCAGCAGCCCGGGACAGGGGGCTGAGACCCAGTACTTC
once,TRBV5-1,TRBJ1-1,.,CASSLGRGNTEAFF,TGCGCCAGCAGCTTGGGCAGGGGGAACACTGAAGCTTTCTTT
.,TRBV12-5,TRBJ2-6,.,CASGLVQSHSGANVLTF,TGTGCTAGTGGTTTGGTACAGTCCCACTCTGGGGCCAACGTCCTGACTTTC
.,TRBV19,TRBJ1-2,TRBD1,CASRVQGAGYGYTF,TGTGCCAGTCGGGTACAGGGGGCAGGCTATGGCTACACCTTC
.,TRBV21-1,TRBJ1-3,.,CASSTYSRRDTIYF,TGTGCCAGCAGCACTTACTCACGGAGGGACACCATATATTTT
.,TRBV24-1,TRBJ2-1,TRBD2,CATSDRRLAGPYNEQFF,TGTGCCACCAGTGACCGACGACTAGCGGGGCCTTACAATGAGCAGTTCTTC
.,TRBV9,TRBJ2-1,.,CASTLTGLSYNEQFF,TGTGCCAGCACCCTTACAGGGCTCTCCTACAATGAGCAGTTCTTC
.,TRBV5-1,TRBJ2-5,TRBD1,CASRPDRGSQYF,TGCGCCAGCAGGCCTGACAGGGGTTCCCAGTACTTC
.,TRBV19,TRBJ2-3,TRBD1,CASSPRRTGGTDTQYF,TGTGCCAGTAGTCCCCGTCGGACAGGGGGCACAGATACGCAGTATTTT
once,TRBV28,TRBJ1-5,.,CASSPPGNQPQHF,TGTGCCAGCAGTCCCCCGGGCAATCAGCCCCAGCATTTT
.,TRBV24-1,TRBJ2-1,.,CATSDETGTANEQFF,TGTGCCACCAGTGATGAAACCGGGACTGCGAATGAGCAGTTCTTC
.,TRBV7-6,TRBJ2-2,.,CASSWTANTGELFF,TGTGCCAGCAGCTGGACAGCGAACACCGGGGAGCTGTTTTTT
.,TRBV6-4,TRBJ2-1,.,CASSEAGHNEQFF,TGTGCCAGCAGTGAGGCGGGGCACAATGAGCAGTTCTTC
.,TRBV3-1/TRBV3-2,TRBJ2-6,.,CASSRFGSGANVLTF,TGTGCCAGCAGCCGATTCGGCTCTGGGGCCAACGTCCTGACTTTC
.,TRBV3-1/TRBV3-2,TRBJ2-2,TRBD1,CASTSDRINTGELFF,TGTGCCAGCACCTCGGACAGGATTAACACCGGGGAGCTGTTTTTT
.,TRBV5-1,TRBJ2-1,.,CASSFGQYNEQFF,TGCGCCAGCAGCTTTGGACAATACAATGAGCAGTTCTTC
.,TRBV2,TRBJ1-5,.,CASKAEMVNNQPQHF,TGTGCCAGCAAGGCGGAAATGGTAAACAATCAGCCCCAGCATTTT
.,TRBV10-3,TRBJ1-5,TRBD1,CAISDGQGGQPQHF,TGTGCCATCAGTGACGGACAGGGGGGTCAGCCCCAGCATTTT
.,TRBV2,TRBJ1-1,.,CASKLQRPTEAFF,TGTGCCAGCAAACTACAAAGACCCACTGAAGCTTTCTTT
.,TRBV6-4,TRBJ1-1,.,CASRHREGNTEAFF,TGTGCCAGCAGACACAGGGAAGGAAACACTGAAGCTTTCTTT
.,TRBV6-5,TRBJ2-2,TRBD1,CASSYGTGGTGELFF,TGTGCCAGCAGTTACGGGACAGGGGGAACCGGGGAGCTGTTTTTT
.,TRBV18,TRBJ1-6,TRBD1,CASSPIRQGIYNSPLHF,TGTGCCAGCTCACCAATAAGACAGGGGATCTATAATTCACCCCTCCACTTT
.,TRBV28,TRBJ1-2,.,CASSRQISGYTF,TGTGCCAGCAGCCGACAGATCTCTGGCTACACCTTC
.,TRBV5-1,TRBJ2-1,.,CASSREGGYNEQFF,TGCGCCAGCAGCCGGGAAGGGGGCTACAATGAGCAGTTCTTC
once,TRBV19,TRBJ2-2,.,CASSGVTGENTGELFF,TGTGCCAGTAGTGGGGTGACAGGAGAGAACACCGGGGAGCTGTTTTTT
.,TRBV6-2/TRBV6-3,TRBJ1-2,TRBD1,CASSYGQGARGYTF,TGTGCCAGCAGTTACGGACAGGGGGCAAGGGGCTACACCTTC
once,TRBV12-5,TRBJ1-4,.,CASDLLGDTPTNEKLFF,TGTGCTAGTGACCTTCTGGGGGACACCCCAACTAATGAAAAACTGTTTTTT
.,TRBV6-1,TRBJ2-2,TRBD1,CASSDIPGGWQSGELFF,TGTGCCAGCAGTGATATTCCAGGGGGCTGGCAATCCGGGGAGCTGTTTTTT
.,TRBV29-1,TRBJ1-2,TRBD1,CSGTGGGYGYTF,TGCAGCGGGACAGGGGGCGGGTATGGCTACACCTTC
.,TRBV27,TRBJ1-5,.,CASSLPGRNQPQHF,TGTGCCAGCAGTTTACCAGGGCGCAATCAGCCCCAGCATTTT
.,TRBV7-2,TRBJ1-5,.,CASSLKVGASNQPQHF,TGTGCCAGCAGCTTAAAGGTAGGGGCCAGCAATCAGCCCCAGCATTTT
.,TRBV5-1,TRBJ1-4,TRBD1,CASSWTGWGNEKLFF,TGCGCCAGCAGCTGGACAGGTTGGGGTAATGAAAAACTGTTTTTT
.,TRBV24-1,TRBJ1-1,.,CATSDPSTGNTEAFF,TGTGCCACCAGTGACCCTTCGACAGGGAACACTGAAGCTTTCTTT
.,TRBV10-3,TRBJ1-5,TRBD1,CAMGQGNQPQHF,TGTGCCATGGGACAGGGCAATCAGCCCCAGCATTTT
.,TRBV7-2,TRBJ1-4,.,CASSLQGWSNEKLFF,TGTGCCAGCAGCTTACAGGGGTGGTCGAATGAAAAACTGTTTTTT